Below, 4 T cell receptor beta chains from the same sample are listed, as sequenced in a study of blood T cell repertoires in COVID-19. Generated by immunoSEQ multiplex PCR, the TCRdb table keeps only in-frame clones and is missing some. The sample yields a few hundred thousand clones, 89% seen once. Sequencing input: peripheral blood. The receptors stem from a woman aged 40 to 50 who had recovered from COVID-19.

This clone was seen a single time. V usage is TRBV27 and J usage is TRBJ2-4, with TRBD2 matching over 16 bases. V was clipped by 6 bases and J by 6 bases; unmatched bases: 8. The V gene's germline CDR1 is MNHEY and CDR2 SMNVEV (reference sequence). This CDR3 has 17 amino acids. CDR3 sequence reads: CASSKTGTSGRGNIQYF. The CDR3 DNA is TGTGCCAGCAGCAAGACCGGGACTAGCGGGAGGGGAAACATTCAGTACTTC.

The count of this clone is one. CDR3 in DNA: TGTGCCAGTAGTAATAGCGGAGAGGCCTTTTGGGAGCAGTACTTC. Amino acids: CASSNSGEAFWEQYF. The J gene is TRBJ2-7, the V gene TRBV19; a weak D match, TRBD2 (6 bases). V dropped 4 bases and J dropped 7 bases, with 20 bases sitting between them. This CDR3 is built from 15 residues. CDR1 and CDR2 (germline): LNHDA, SQIVND (reference sequence). Full variable domain (remainder filled in from reference TRBV19 and TRBJ2-7): DGGITQSPKYLFRKEGQNVTLSCEQNLNHDAMYWYRQDPGQGLRLIYYSQIVNDFQKGDIAEGYSVSREKKESFPLTVTSAQKNPTAFYLCASSNSGEAFWEQYFGPGTRLTVT.

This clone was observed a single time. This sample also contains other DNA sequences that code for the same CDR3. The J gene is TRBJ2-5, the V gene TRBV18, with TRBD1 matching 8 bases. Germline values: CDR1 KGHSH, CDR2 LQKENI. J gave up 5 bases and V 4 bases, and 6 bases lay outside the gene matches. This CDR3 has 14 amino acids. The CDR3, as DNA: TGTGCCAGCTCACTAGGACAGGGACAGGAGACCCAGTACTTC. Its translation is CASSLGQGQETQYF. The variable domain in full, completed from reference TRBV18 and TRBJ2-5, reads NAGVMQNPRHLVRRRGQEARLRCSPMKGHSHVYWYRQLPEEGLKFMVYLQKENIIDESGMPKERFSAEFPKEGPSILRIQQVVRGDSAAYFCASSLGQGQETQYFGPGTRLLVL.

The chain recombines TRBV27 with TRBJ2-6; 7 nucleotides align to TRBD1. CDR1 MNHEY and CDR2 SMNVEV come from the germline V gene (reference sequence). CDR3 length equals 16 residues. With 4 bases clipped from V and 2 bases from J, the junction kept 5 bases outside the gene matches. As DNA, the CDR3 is TGTGCCAGCAGTTCCTTAGGGACAGCTGGGGCCAACGTCCTGACTTTC. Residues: CASSSLGTAGANVLTF.